One sample yielded the 31 T cell receptor beta chains listed below, sequenced in a study of blood T cells in healthy people across ages. Primers used in a second PCR of about 6 to 11 cycles were a sample-barcoded 5' primer and a J-beta primer mix. TCRdb redid the calling of the 5' RACE reads with MiXCR, one entry per CDR3 protein. This table has roughly 1.4 million distinct CDR3 sequences, around 59% appearing once. Sequenced sample: blood. The receptors were sampled from a man younger than 35 in good health.

V and J are TRBV6-6 and TRBJ1-1; tentative D call: TRBD1 (5 bases). The CDR3 runs 9 residues. V was shortened by 8 bases and J by 9 bases, with 7 bases between the two germline ends. The germline gives CDR1 MNHNY, CDR2 SVGAGI (reference sequence). The DNA of the CDR3 is TGTGCCAGCGGACAAAAAGCTTTCTTT. It specifies CASGQKAFF.

The chain uses TRBV29-1 and TRBJ1-4; D is unresolved. Germline V lookup: CDR1 SQVTM, CDR2 ANQGSEA. The V and J ends lost 7 bases and 10 bases respectively, with 19 bases between them. This CDR3 contains 13 residues. The CDR3 DNA follows: TGCAGCGCCTCGGACCCCTTAGATGGAAAACTGTTTTTT. This translates into CSASDPLDGKLFF.

The V call is TRBV7-9, the J call TRBJ1-2, with D perhaps TRBD1 (6 bases). Between the trimmed V and J ends, which lost 7 bases and 2 bases, there was a span of 20 bases. Germline CDR1 reads SEHNR; CDR2 reads FQNEAQ (reference sequence). This CDR3 has 16 amino acids. The DNA for the CDR3 is TGTGCCAGCATACGGGGGGCGAATCCGCCAAACTATGGCTACACCTTC. This translates into CASIRGANPPNYGYTF.

V is TRBV3-1 and J is TRBJ1-4; possibly TRBD1 for D (5 bases). The ends were cut back, 0 bases at V and 8 bases at J, with 19 bases in the middle. The CDR3 length is 17 residues. The V gene's germline CDR1 is LGHDT and CDR2 YNNKEL (reference sequence). CDR3 bases: TGTGCCAGCAGCCAAGATCTTTGGGGGGTCAAAGGAGAAAAACTGTTTTTT. Encoded protein: CASSQDLWGVKGEKLFF.

The CDR3 DNA follows: TGTGCCACCGGGACTAGTGAGATAGAGACCCAGTACTTC. Its translation: CATGTSEIETQYF. This sequence joins TRBV10-3 and TRBJ2-5, with TRBD2 matching 8 bases. V lost 10 bases to trimming and J lost 4 bases; unmatched junction nucleotides: 8. CDR3 size: 13 residues. Germline V CDR1 and CDR2: ENHRY, SYGVKD.

The chain recombines TRBV24-1 with TRBJ2-7; 12 positions match TRBD2. The DNA end lines up better with TRBJ2-5; the J call may be wrong. The CDR3 extends over 17 amino acids. Germline V gene lookup returns CDR1 KGHDR and CDR2 SFDVKD. CDR3 in amino acids: CATSGTSGGPLKETQYF. The CDR3 region has the DNA TGTGCCACCAGTGGAACTAGCGGGGGGCCCTTGAAGGAGACCCAGTACTTC.

The rearrangement links TRBV4-2 to TRBJ1-2; D gene uncertain. V lost 1 base and J lost 4, with 16 bases in between. The CDR3 is 16 residues long. Germline CDR1 reads LGHNA; CDR2 reads YNFKEQ. CDR3 in DNA: TGTGCCAGCAGCCAAGCCCTAATGGTGGCCCTCTATGGCTACACCTTC. Protein product: CASSQALMVALYGYTF.

The CDR3 DNA reads TGCAGCGTTGAAGATCTAGAGACGGAGAACACTGAAGCTTTCTTT. The encoded protein is CSVEDLETENTEAFF. This chain joins TRBV29-1 and TRBJ1-1; no definite D call. V was clipped by 0 bases and J by 1 base, with 12 bases between them. Germline V gives CDR1 SQVTM, CDR2 ANQGSEA. The CDR3 extends over 15 amino acids.

The V gene is TRBV7-6, the J gene TRBJ2-7; 8 positions match TRBD1. Germline CDR1 SGHVS, CDR2 FNYEAQ. CDR3 length equals 17 residues. J was trimmed by 2 bases and V by 0 bases; bases with no gene match: 9. The CDR3 is CASSLALTQGEAYEQYF. The CDR3 DNA reads TGTGCCAGCAGCTTAGCTTTAACACAGGGGGAGGCCTACGAGCAGTACTTC.

This clonotype was seen a few times. This chain connects TRBV4-2 to TRBJ2-3; the match to TRBD2 covers 7 bases. This CDR3 region has 17 residues. The ends lost 4 bases at V and 2 bases at J; junction bases unmatched: 12. Germline V gene lookup returns CDR1 LGHNA and CDR2 YNFKEQ. CDR3 in amino acids: CASSRAWASGDTDTQYF. The CDR3 DNA reads TGTGCCAGCAGCCGAGCTTGGGCTAGCGGAGACACAGATACGCAGTATTTT.

This sequence joins TRBV12-3 or TRBV12-4 and TRBJ2-7; D unresolved. The CDR3 contains 11 residues. Trimming removed 7 bases at V and 3 bases at J, with 7 bases between. CDR3 bases: TGTGCCAGCACCGACCGCTACGAGCAGTACTTC. It is translated as CASTDRYEQYF.

The rearrangement joins TRBV11-2 to TRBJ1-6, with a tentative D call TRBD1 (5 bases). Trimming took 1 base from V and 8 from J, leaving 9 bases between them. CDR1 is SGHAT and CDR2 is FQNNGV in the germline V gene. There are 14 residues in the CDR3. The CDR3 DNA reads TGTGCCAGCAGCTTAGGGGGCGCGGATTCACCCCTCCACTTT. This translates into CASSLGGADSPLHF.

The chain uses TRBV20-1 and TRBJ2-7; tentatively, D is TRBD1 or TRBD2 (5 bases each). The ends were cut back, 5 bases at V and 3 bases at J, with 14 bases in the middle. Germline loops: CDR1 DFQATT, CDR2 SNEGSKA (reference sequence). The CDR3 spans 13 residues. This CDR3 reads CSAAGRDLYEQYF. CDR3 bases: TGCAGTGCTGCCGGACGGGACCTCTACGAGCAGTACTTC.

The chain links TRBV4-1 to TRBJ2-1; 7 bases map to TRBD2. Trimming took 2 bases from V and 0 from J; bases not matched to a gene: 1. The germline gives CDR1 MGHRA, CDR2 YSYEKL. The CDR3 runs to 15 residues. The CDR3 protein is CASSQLAASYNEQFF. CDR3 DNA: TGCGCCAGCAGCCAACTAGCGGCCTCCTACAATGAGCAGTTCTTC.

Only a few counts were recorded for this clonotype. The CDR3 spells CSAFSGESTDTQYF. For the CDR3, the DNA is TGCAGTGCTTTTAGCGGGGAGAGCACAGATACGCAGTATTTT. This sequence joins TRBV20-1 and TRBJ2-3; TRBD2 aligns across 8 bases. Trimming at V came to 5 bases and at J to 0 bases, leaving 4 bases not matched to a gene. The CDR3 spans 14 residues. Germline CDR1 DFQATT, CDR2 SNEGSKA (reference sequence).

The genes are TRBV4-1 and TRBJ1-1, with D maybe TRBD1 (5 bases). Looked up from germline, CDR1 is MGHRA and CDR2 is YSYEKL. CDR3 size: 14 residues. Trimming left V 1 base short and J 4 bases short, with 10 bases between. CDR3 in DNA: TGCGCCAGCAGCCAAGCGGGGACGGTCACTGAAGCTTTCTTT. It encodes CASSQAGTVTEAFF.

This clonotype was seen only a few times. The junction differs from germline at one of its ends, possibly a read error. The rearrangement uses TRBV5-1 and TRBJ2-1; D not resolved. The J call may be incorrect, as the DNA end agrees better with TRBJ2-7. CDR3 length: 15 amino acids. Germline CDR1 reads SGHRS; CDR2 reads YFSETQ. The CDR3 nucleotides read TGTGCCAGCAGCTTAGACGGTGGCTCCTACAATGAGCAGTACTTC. It specifies CASSLDGGSYNEQYF.

The rearrangement links TRBV12-3 or TRBV12-4 to TRBJ2-1; TRBD2 matches at 8 bases. With V trimmed by 6 bases and J by 0 bases, 4 bases remained unmatched. The CDR3 has 15 amino acids. This CDR3 reads CASRLAASSYNEQFF. For the CDR3, the DNA is TGTGCCAGCAGACTAGCGGCTAGCTCCTACAATGAGCAGTTCTTC.

V and J are TRBV5-1 and TRBJ1-4; TRBD1 might be the D (5 bases). CDR3 length equals 15 residues. V dropped 3 bases and J dropped 2 bases, with 11 bases sitting between them. Germline-derived CDR1 and CDR2 are SGHRS and YFSETQ. The CDR3 loop reads CASSSGPGTNEKLFF. CDR3 DNA sequence: TGCGCCAGCAGCTCGGGGCCGGGGACTAATGAAAAACTGTTTTTT.

This clonotype was recorded only once. The chain is built from TRBV28 and TRBJ2-3; either TRBD1 or TRBD2 may fit D (5 bases each). CDR1 MDHEN and CDR2 SYDVKM come from the germline V gene. CDR3 length: 15 residues. Between the trimmed V and J ends, which lost 4 bases and 4 bases, there was a span of 15 bases. The CDR3 DNA sequence: TGTGCCAGCAGTTCAAACCGGGACCAGGCAGATACGCAGTATTTT. It specifies CASSSNRDQADTQYF. Variable domain in full (rest from reference TRBV28 and TRBJ2-3): DVKVTQSSRYLVKRTGEKVFLECVQDMDHENMFWYRQDPGLGLRLIYFSYDVKMKEKGDIPEGYSVSREKKERFSLILESASTNQTSMYLCASSSNRDQADTQYFGPGTRLTVL.

V is TRBV6-6 and J is TRBJ1-2; TRBD1 aligns across 7 bases. V dropped 6 bases and J dropped 4; count of bases not matched to a gene: 11. The CDR3 runs to 15 residues. Germline values: CDR1 MNHNY, CDR2 SVGAGI (reference sequence). CDR3 region: CASRPQNRGPYGYTF. In DNA, the CDR3 is TGTGCCAGCAGACCTCAGAACAGGGGCCCCTATGGCTACACCTTC.

The J gene is TRBJ2-4, the V gene TRBV6-6, with 11 bases identical to TRBD2. The DNA end lines up better with TRBJ2-7; the J call may be wrong. The CDR3 has 13 residues. CDR1 is MNHNY and CDR2 is SVGAGI in the germline V gene (reference sequence). CDR3 amino acids: CASTSGRISEQYF. CDR3 coding DNA: TGTGCCAGCACTAGCGGGAGGATCTCCGAGCAGTACTTC.

This clonotype was seen only once. The chain recombines TRBV4-1 with TRBJ1-5; tentative D call: TRBD1 (6 bases). CDR1 and CDR2 (germline): MGHRA, YSYEKL. CDR3 size: 17 residues. V was shortened by 4 bases and J by 7 bases, with 23 bases between the two germline ends. The CDR3 region has the DNA TGCGCCAGCAGCCCACACGCCGAACAGGGATCAAGGCAGCCCCAGCATTTT. This sequence encodes CASSPHAEQGSRQPQHF.

In its sample, this clonotype was seen once. The chain is built from TRBV12-3 or TRBV12-4 and TRBJ2-4, with D hard to call. Trimming removed 8 bases from V and 6 bases from J, with 8 bases in between. The CDR3 extends over 11 amino acids. CDR3 bases: TGTGCCAGCCACGCCGGAAACATTCAGTACTTC. Protein product: CASHAGNIQYF.

The J gene is TRBJ2-4, the V gene TRBV28, with D possibly TRBD1 on 5 matching bases. V lost 6 bases to trimming and J lost 12 bases, with 18 bases between them. The CDR3 loop spans 13 amino acids. Per germline, CDR1 MDHEN and CDR2 SYDVKM. The CDR3 spells CASSLKRQTSQYF. The CDR3 nucleotides are TGTGCCAGCAGCTTAAAGCGACAGACCTCTCAGTACTTC.

This clonotype has only one observation. The chain is built from TRBV4-3 and TRBJ1-2; D gene ambiguous. Germline-derived CDR1 and CDR2 are LGHNA and YSLEER. The germline V and J ends were trimmed by 3 bases and 3 bases, with 14 bases remaining between them. This CDR3 is built from 15 residues. CDR3: CASSQVRRSHYGYTF. The CDR3 nucleotides read TGCGCCAGCAGCCAGGTTCGGAGAAGCCACTATGGCTACACCTTC.

In the case of this clonotype: At one end, the junction sequence differs from germline, possibly due to a read error. The chain has TRBV20-1 and TRBJ1-2, with D uncertain. This CDR3 contains 14 residues. The V gene's germline CDR1 is DFQATT and CDR2 SNEGSKA (reference sequence). In DNA form, the CDR3 reads TGTAGTGCTGACCCCGGAACAGCTTTGTATGGCTACACCTTC. This gives the protein CSADPGTALYGYTF.

The chain carries TRBV20-1 and TRBJ1-5, with D perhaps TRBD1 (6 bases). Germline CDR1 DFQATT, CDR2 SNEGSKA (reference sequence). The CDR3 spans 13 residues. Trimming took off 6 bases at V and 6 bases at J, with 15 bases between the two ends. CDR3 sequence (DNA): TGCAGTGCAAGGACAGCTTTTTTTCAGCCCCAGCATTTT. Translated: CSARTAFFQPQHF.

This chain joins TRBV10-3 and TRBJ1-2, with D perhaps matching TRBD1 (5 bases). Deletions cut 2 bases from V and 3 bases from J, with 10 bases between. CDR3 length: 14 residues. CDR1 and CDR2 from the germline V gene are ENHRY and SYGVKD. CDR3 protein: CAISEAGTDYGYTF. The CDR3 DNA follows: TGTGCCATCAGTGAGGCCGGGACGGACTATGGCTACACCTTC.

This clonotype was seen only a few times. The CDR3 sequence is CSANPGTGKSTEYF. The DNA of the CDR3 is TGCAGTGCTAATCCGGGGACAGGGAAGTCGACAGAGTACTTC. The chain recombines TRBV20-1 with TRBJ2-5, with 9 bases matching TRBD1. This CDR3 spans 14 amino acids. Germline CDR1 is DFQATT and CDR2 is SNEGSKA (reference sequence). J lost 12 bases, V lost 4 bases, and 15 bases had no gene match.

This clonotype appeared a few times. V usage is TRBV25-1 and J usage is TRBJ2-5; the D call may be TRBD1 or TRBD2 (6 bases each). This CDR3 has 15 residues. Trimming pared 8 bases from V and 0 bases from J, leaving 16 bases between. The germline gives CDR1 MGHDK, CDR2 SYGVNS. CDR3 sequence: CASAEGGTYQETQYF. As DNA, the CDR3 is TGTGCCAGCGCTGAGGGGGGAACGTACCAAGAGACCCAGTACTTC.